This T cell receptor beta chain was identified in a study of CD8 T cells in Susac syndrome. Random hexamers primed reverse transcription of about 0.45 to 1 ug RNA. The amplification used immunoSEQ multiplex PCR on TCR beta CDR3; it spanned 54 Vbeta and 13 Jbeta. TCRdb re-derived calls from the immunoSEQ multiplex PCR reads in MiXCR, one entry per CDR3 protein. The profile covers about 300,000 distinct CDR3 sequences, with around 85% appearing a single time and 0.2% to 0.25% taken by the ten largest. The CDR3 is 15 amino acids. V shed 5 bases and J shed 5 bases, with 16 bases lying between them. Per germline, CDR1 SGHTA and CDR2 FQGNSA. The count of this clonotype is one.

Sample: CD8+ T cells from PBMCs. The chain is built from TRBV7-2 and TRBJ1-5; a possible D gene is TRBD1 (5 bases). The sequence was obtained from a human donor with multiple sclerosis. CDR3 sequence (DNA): TGTGCCAGCAGCATTCTTCAGGGTAGGGATCAGCCCCAGCATTTT. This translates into CASSILQGRDQPQHF.